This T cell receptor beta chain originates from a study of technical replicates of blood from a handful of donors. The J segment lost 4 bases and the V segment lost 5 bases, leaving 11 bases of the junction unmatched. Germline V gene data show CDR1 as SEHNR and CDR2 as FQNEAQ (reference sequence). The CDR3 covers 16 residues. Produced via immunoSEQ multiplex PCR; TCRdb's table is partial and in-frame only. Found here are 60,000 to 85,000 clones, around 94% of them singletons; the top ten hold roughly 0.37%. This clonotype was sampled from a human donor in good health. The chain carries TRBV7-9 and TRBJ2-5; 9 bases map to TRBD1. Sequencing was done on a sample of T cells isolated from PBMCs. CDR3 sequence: CASSLRGGDRAETQYF. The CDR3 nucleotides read TGTGCCAGCAGCCTCCGAGGGGGGGACAGGGCAGAGACCCAGTACTTC.